This record looks at one T cell receptor beta chain sequence and its context. Its target is not known. Its ends do not fully match the called genes, so a read error is possible. This specimen comes from a study of T cell repertoires in cytomegalovirus infection. MiXCR, applied by TCRdb to the reads, yields one record per CDR3 protein. The sample consists of 100,000 to 150,000 distinct CDR3 sequences, 20% to 30% of them appearing once. This CDR3 comprises 15 residues. Germline CDR1 SGHTA, CDR2 FQGNSA. This TCR was sampled from a human donor in good health (CMV status not recorded). Some clones in this sample may be carry-over from other donors' samples. This rearrangement joins TRBV7-2 to TRBJ2-7; no definite D call. The sample taken for sequencing was PBMCs, sequenced either directly or after in vitro stimulation (not recorded which). The CDR3 loop reads CASILDISRSYEQYF. CDR3 nucleotides: TGTGCCAGCATCTTAGATATTAGCAGGTCCTACGAGCAGTACTTC.